The 23 T cell receptor beta chains below all came from one sample that was sequenced in a study of blood T cell repertoires in COVID-19. This table comes from immunoSEQ multiplex PCR, and its TCRdb copy is limited to in-frame clones, with some not included. The sample holds approximately 200,000 clones; under 85% are singletons and the top ten take roughly 7.6%. The sample taken for sequencing was peripheral blood. Every receptor here comes from a woman at least 80 years old with COVID-19, enrolled during active disease.

The chain has TRBV5-1 and TRBJ2-3; D possibly corresponds to TRBD2 (5 bases). The CDR3 runs 14 residues. With 0 bases removed from V and 2 bases from J, the gap between germline ends came to 7 bases. CDR1 SGHRS and CDR2 YFSETQ come from the germline V gene. The CDR3 sequence: CASSLGLATDTQYF. The CDR3, as DNA: TGCGCCAGCAGCTTGGGGCTAGCCACAGATACGCAGTATTTT.

This clone came up a few times. The chain joins TRBV18 to TRBJ2-2; 9 bases agree with TRBD2. The length of the CDR3 is 14 residues. V was clipped by 6 bases and J by 7 bases; unmatched bases: 6. CDR1 is KGHSH and CDR2 is LQKENI in the germline V gene. DNA for the CDR3: TGTGCCAGCTCCCCGGGACTAGCAAGCGGGGAGCTGTTTTTT. Its protein is CASSPGLASGELFF.

The rearrangement joins TRBV27 to TRBJ2-1; a weak D match, TRBD2 (6 bases). The CDR3 runs to 15 residues. The germline V and J ends were trimmed by 3 bases and 7 bases, with 16 bases remaining between them. Germline V gene sequence: CDR1 MNHEY, CDR2 SMNVEV (reference sequence). The CDR3 DNA follows: TGTGCCAGCAGTTTCGTCCTTCACGGGGGAAATGAGCAGTTCTTC. It specifies CASSFVLHGGNEQFF.

This clone occurred once. This chain connects TRBV28 to TRBJ1-2; D remains ambiguous. Per the germline V gene, CDR1 is MDHEN and CDR2 is SYDVKM. The CDR3 runs to 14 residues. V was pared by 8 bases and J by 1 base, with 14 bases between. The CDR3 spells CASRLEALNYGYTF. In nucleotides, the CDR3 is TGTGCCAGCCGCCTAGAGGCCCTTAACTATGGCTACACCTTC.

The chain carries TRBV9 and TRBJ2-2; 7 bases map to TRBD1. CDR1 is SGDLS, CDR2 YYNGEE, per germline. CDR3 length: 15 amino acids. V was pared by 3 bases and J by 4 bases, with 6 bases of the junction left unmatched. For the CDR3, the DNA is TGTGCCAGCAGCGGGGGACAGCCCAGCACCGGGGAGCTGTTTTTT. Translated, it gives CASSGGQPSTGELFF. The whole variable domain, filled in from reference TRBV9 and TRBJ2-2, reads DSGVTQTPKHLITATGQRVTLRCSPRSGDLSVYWYQQSLDQGLQFLIQYYNGEERAKGNILERFSAQQFPDLHSELNLSSLELGDSALYFCASSGGQPSTGELFFGEGSRLTVL.

V and J are TRBV5-1 and TRBJ1-2, with 7 bases matching TRBD1. Germline V gene lookup returns CDR1 SGHRS and CDR2 YFSETQ. The CDR3 contains 13 residues. V trimming: 0 bases; J trimming: 8 bases; junction bases outside the gene matches: 4. The DNA of the CDR3 is TGCGCCAGCAGCTTGGAAGGGGGCGCGGGCTACACCTTC. Its translation is CASSLEGGAGYTF.

The chain carries TRBV5-1 and TRBJ2-1; D is perhaps TRBD2 (5 bases). The germline V gene encodes CDR1 SGHRS and CDR2 YFSETQ. The CDR3 contains 14 residues. Trimming removed 0 bases from V and 9 bases from J, with 13 bases in between. The CDR3 here is CASSLVLGGGEQFF. As DNA, the CDR3 is TGCGCCAGCAGCTTGGTTCTAGGAGGTGGTGAGCAGTTCTTC.

This chain uses TRBV9 with TRBJ2-3, with D unresolved. V gave up 1 base and J gave up 2 bases, with 2 bases separating them. CDR1 and CDR2 (germline): SGDLS, YYNGEE. CDR3 length equals 12 residues. This chain's CDR3 is CASSVYTDTQYF. The CDR3 DNA follows: TGTGCCAGCAGCGTATACACAGATACGCAGTATTTT.

The chain carries TRBV3-1 (or the pseudogene TRBV3-2) and TRBJ2-1; maybe TRBD2 (6 bases). V shed 4 bases and J shed 6 bases, with 16 bases lying between them. The CDR3 extends over 15 amino acids. CDR1 is LGHDT and CDR2 is YNNKEL in the germline V gene (reference sequence). The CDR3 is CASSRMTGTGNEQFF. The CDR3 nucleotides read TGTGCCAGCAGCCGGATGACCGGGACTGGCAATGAGCAGTTCTTC.

The chain recombines TRBV7-9 with TRBJ2-1; D call uncertain. V lost 1 base to trimming and J lost 4 bases, with 5 bases between them. Germline V gene data show CDR1 as SEHNR and CDR2 as FQNEAQ (reference sequence). This CDR3 region has 13 residues. This CDR3 is CASSLGPYNEQFF. In nucleotides, the CDR3 is TGTGCCAGCAGCTTAGGGCCATACAATGAGCAGTTCTTC.

The rearrangement links TRBV7-3 to TRBJ2-1; 12 nucleotides line up with TRBD2. J gave up 7 bases and V 4 bases, and 5 bases lay outside the gene matches. This CDR3 has 15 residues. CDR1 is SGHTA, CDR2 FQGTGA, per germline. The CDR3 DNA reads as TGTGCCAGCAGCTCCAGACTAGCGGGGGAGAATGAGCAGTTCTTC. This translates into CASSSRLAGENEQFF.

J is TRBJ2-1 and V is TRBV7-9, with D tentatively TRBD1 (5 bases). There are 16 residues in the CDR3. V lost 5 bases and J lost 9, with 23 bases in between. From germline, CDR1 is SEHNR and CDR2 FQNEAQ (reference sequence). The CDR3 loop reads CASSPTTGWGGVEQFF. CDR3 DNA sequence: TGTGCCAGCAGCCCAACCACGGGCTGGGGCGGAGTTGAGCAGTTCTTC.

This clone was found once. The chain combines TRBV7-3 with TRBJ2-1; no definite D call. Trimming shortened V by 5 bases and J by 9 bases, and 17 bases separated the two germline ends. The CDR3 is 14 residues long. Looked up from germline, CDR1 is SGHTA and CDR2 is FQGTGA. CDR3 bases: TGTGCCAGCAGCCCCCGTTTACAAGCGTCTGAGCAGTTCTTC. Protein sequence: CASSPRLQASEQFF.

V is TRBV6-6 and J is TRBJ1-3; 8 bases line up with TRBD1. CDR3 length: 16 amino acids. V trimming: 6 bases; J trimming: 0 bases; junction bases outside the gene matches: 7. Germline V gives CDR1 MNHNY, CDR2 SVGAGI (reference sequence). The CDR3, as DNA: TGTGCCAGCAGACCCACCGGACAGGGCTCTGGAAACACCATATATTTT. It is translated as CASRPTGQGSGNTIYF.

Of note for this clone: Other DNA sequences from this sample encode an identical CDR3 as well. The CDR3 DNA reads TGTGCCAGCAGTTTGGGGCGCTCCTACGAGCAGTACTTC. Encoded protein: CASSLGRSYEQYF. The chain links TRBV28 to TRBJ2-7; weak D call: TRBD1 (5 bases). The V end lost 3 bases, the J end lost 0 bases, and 6 bases lay between the germline ends. Per germline, CDR1 MDHEN and CDR2 SYDVKM. The CDR3 sequence is 13 residues long.

The chain links TRBV29-1 to TRBJ1-1; TRBD1 matches 8 bases. Per germline, CDR1 SQVTM and CDR2 ANQGSEA. V was pared by 6 bases and J by 1 base, with 4 bases of the junction left unmatched. The CDR3 covers 13 residues. This CDR3 reads CSVRDRQNTEAFF. CDR3 nucleotides: TGCAGCGTCCGGGACAGGCAGAACACTGAAGCTTTCTTT.

This chain uses TRBV15 with TRBJ1-5; D not certain. The CDR3 has 16 residues. The V and J ends lost 1 base and 0 bases respectively, with 10 bases between them. Germline V gene sequence: CDR1 LNHNV, CDR2 YYDKDF (reference sequence). The CDR3 DNA follows: TGTGCCACCAGCAGAGTTTACAGAAATAGCAATCAGCCCCAGCATTTT. Translating gives CATSRVYRNSNQPQHF.

Only a few counts were recorded for this clone. V usage is TRBV5-8 and J usage is TRBJ1-4; D remains ambiguous. The CDR3 spans 16 residues. From germline, CDR1 is SGHTS and CDR2 YDEGEE. V lost 2 bases to trimming and J lost 5 bases, with 16 bases between them. The CDR3 loop reads CASSFTASAGNEKLFF. As DNA, the CDR3 is TGTGCCAGCAGCTTCACAGCATCGGCGGGGAATGAAAAACTGTTTTTT.

This clone occurred once. One junction end does not reproduce the germline sequence, and a read error may be involved. The chain employs TRBV6-5 and TRBJ1-5; D gene uncertain. This CDR3 has 13 residues. From germline, CDR1 is MNHEY and CDR2 SVGAGI. Written as DNA, the CDR3 is TGTGCCAGCAGTTACGCGCCCAATCGGCCCCAGCATTTT. It yields the protein CASSYAPNRPQHF.

The V gene is TRBV7-9, the J gene TRBJ2-3; 8 positions match TRBD2. Germline CDR1 SEHNR, CDR2 FQNEAQ (reference sequence). This CDR3 is built from 14 residues. V was pared by 2 bases and J by 4 bases, with 2 bases of the junction left unmatched. The CDR3 is CASSLSGGPDTQYF. CDR3 coding DNA: TGTGCCAGCAGCTTAAGCGGGGGTCCAGATACGCAGTATTTT.

CDR3 in amino acids: CASSRDRSGEKLFF. CDR3 coding DNA: TGTGCCAGCTCCCGCGACAGGAGTGGTGAAAAACTGTTTTTT. This chain links TRBV18 with TRBJ1-4, with a tentative D call TRBD1 (6 bases). Germline CDR1 KGHSH, CDR2 LQKENI. The CDR3 contains 14 residues. The V end lost 6 bases, the J end lost 7 bases, and 15 bases lay between the germline ends.

V and J are TRBV6-6 and TRBJ1-4; TRBD1 aligns across 7 bases. In germline, CDR1 is MNHNY, CDR2 SVGAGI (reference sequence). The J segment lost 5 bases and the V segment lost 6 bases, leaving 6 bases of the junction unmatched. The CDR3 is 14 amino acids. The CDR3 protein is CASSLDRPNEKLFF. The CDR3 bases are TGTGCCAGCAGCTTGGACAGGCCAAATGAAAAACTGTTTTTT.

The rearrangement joins TRBV5-6 to TRBJ2-3; 11 bases match TRBD2. The CDR3 has 13 residues. The germline V gene encodes CDR1 SGHDT and CDR2 YYEEEE. V lost 7 bases to trimming and J lost 7 bases; unmatched junction nucleotides: 5. In DNA, the CDR3 is TGTGCCAGCTCCCTAGCGGGAGGCCATACGCAGTATTTT. As protein: CASSLAGGHTQYF. Full variable domain (outside the CDR3, taken from reference TRBV5-6 and TRBJ2-3): DAGVTQSPTHLIKTRGQQVTLRCSPKSGHDTVSWYQQALGQGPQFIFQYYEEEERQRGNFPDRFSGHQFPNYSSELNVNALLLGDSALYLCASSLAGGHTQYFGPGTRLTVL.